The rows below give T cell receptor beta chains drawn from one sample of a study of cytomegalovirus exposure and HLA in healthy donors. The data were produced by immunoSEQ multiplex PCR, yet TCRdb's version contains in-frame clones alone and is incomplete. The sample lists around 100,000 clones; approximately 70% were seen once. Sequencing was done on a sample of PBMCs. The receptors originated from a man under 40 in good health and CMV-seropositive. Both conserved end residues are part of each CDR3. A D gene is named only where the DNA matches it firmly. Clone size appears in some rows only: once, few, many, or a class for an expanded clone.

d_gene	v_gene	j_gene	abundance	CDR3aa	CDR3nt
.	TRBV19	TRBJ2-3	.	CASSGGVGARTDTQYF	TGTGCCAGTAGTGGGGGGGTGGGGGCCCGCACAGATACGCAGTATTTT
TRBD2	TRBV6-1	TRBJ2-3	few	CASSELASGGIYTQYF	TGTGCCAGCAGTGAATTGGCTAGCGGGGGAATTTATACGCAGTATTTT
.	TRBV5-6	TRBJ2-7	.	CASSRRGAEYEQYF	TGTGCCAGCAGCCGCAGGGGCGCGGAATACGAGCAGTACTTC
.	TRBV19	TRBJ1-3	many	CASSITDYSGNTIYF	TGTGCCAGTAGTATCACAGACTACTCTGGAAACACCATATATTTT
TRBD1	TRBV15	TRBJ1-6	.	CATSRDPRRQGHNSPLHF	TGTGCCACCAGCAGAGATCCCCGCCGACAGGGTCATAATTCACCCCTCCACTTT
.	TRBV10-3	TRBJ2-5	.	CATLALETQYF	TGTGCCACCTTAGCATTGGAGACCCAGTACTTC
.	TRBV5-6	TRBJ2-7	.	CASSPGGRAGEQYF	TGTGCCAGCAGCCCAGGAGGACGGGCGGGCGAGCAGTACTTC
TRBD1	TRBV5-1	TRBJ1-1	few	CASSLAAGGNTEAFF	TGCGCCAGCAGCTTGGCGGCAGGGGGAAACACTGAAGCTTTCTTT
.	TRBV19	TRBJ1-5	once	CASNMRQGKDQPQHF	TGTGCCAGTAACATGCGGCAGGGTAAGGATCAGCCCCAGCATTTT
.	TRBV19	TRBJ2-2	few	CASSTDPGTGELFF	TGTGCCAGTAGTACCGACCCGGGTACCGGGGAGCTGTTTTTT
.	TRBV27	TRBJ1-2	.	CASSPTTGDGYTF	TGTGCCAGCAGTCCCACGACGGGGGATGGCTACACCTTC
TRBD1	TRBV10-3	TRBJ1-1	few	CAISGIGQGRNTEAFF	TGTGCCATCAGTGGTATAGGACAGGGTAGGAACACTGAAGCTTTCTTT
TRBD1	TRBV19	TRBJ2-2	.	CATRPGQTNTGELFF	TGTGCCACCCGACCGGGACAGACGAACACCGGGGAGCTGTTTTTT
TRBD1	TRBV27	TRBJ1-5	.	CASSLDRVGGQPQHF	TGTGCCAGCAGTTTGGACAGGGTCGGGGGTCAGCCCCAGCATTTT
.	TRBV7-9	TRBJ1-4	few	CASSPTGGKLFF	TGTGCCAGCAGCCCGACGGGGGGAAAACTGTTTTTT
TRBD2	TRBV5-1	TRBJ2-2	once	CASSPGGSTGELFF	TGCGCCAGCAGCCCCGGGGGGAGCACCGGGGAGCTGTTTTTT
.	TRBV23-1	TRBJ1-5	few	CASGEGGGNQPQHF	TGCGCCAGCGGAGAGGGGGGGGGCAATCAGCCCCAGCATTTT
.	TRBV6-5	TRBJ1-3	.	CASARAVSGNTIYF	TGTGCCAGCGCGAGGGCTGTCTCTGGAAACACCATATATTTT
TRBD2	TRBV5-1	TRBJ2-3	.	CASSLSAGGQWGTDTQYF	TGCGCCAGCAGCTTATCGGCGGGGGGGCAGTGGGGCACAGATACGCAGTATTTT
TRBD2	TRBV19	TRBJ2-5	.	CASRASGASQRETQYF	TGTGCCAGTAGGGCTAGCGGGGCGTCGCAAAGAGAGACCCAGTACTTC
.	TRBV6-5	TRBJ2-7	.	CASSYGRVVSHEQYF	TGTGCCAGCAGTTACGGGCGGGTTGTATCCCACGAGCAGTACTTC
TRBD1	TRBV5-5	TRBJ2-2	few	CASSRDRANTGELFF	TGTGCCAGCAGCCGAGACAGGGCCAACACCGGGGAGCTGTTTTTT
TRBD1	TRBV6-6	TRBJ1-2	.	CASRRQGDGYTF	TGTGCCAGCAGGAGACAGGGTGATGGCTACACCTTC
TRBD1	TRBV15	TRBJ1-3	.	CATSSAGGWSGNTIYF	TGTGCCACCAGCTCTGCAGGGGGCTGGTCTGGAAACACCATATATTTT
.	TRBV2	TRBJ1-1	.	CASSVVGRANTEAFF	TGTGCCAGCAGTGTGGTGGGCAGGGCGAACACTGAAGCTTTCTTT
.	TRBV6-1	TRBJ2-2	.	CASSSQGAGELFF	TGTGCCAGCAGTTCCCAAGGGGCCGGGGAGCTGTTTTTT
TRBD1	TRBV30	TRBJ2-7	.	CAWNWGQGGYEQYF	TGTGCCTGGAATTGGGGACAGGGGGGCTACGAGCAGTACTTC
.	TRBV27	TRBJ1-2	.	CASKRQGDYGYTF	TGTGCCAGCAAACGTCAGGGCGACTATGGCTACACCTTC
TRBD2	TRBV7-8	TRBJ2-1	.	CASRPSGGYEQFF	TGTGCCAGCAGGCCTAGCGGGGGCTATGAGCAGTTCTTC
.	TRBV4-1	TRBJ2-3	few	CASSHGESTDTQYF	TGCGCCAGCAGCCATGGGGAGAGCACAGATACGCAGTATTTT
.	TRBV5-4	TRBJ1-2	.	CASSLDGDYGYTF	TGTGCCAGCAGCTTGGACGGAGACTATGGCTACACCTTC
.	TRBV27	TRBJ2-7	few	CASSRRQDYEQYF	TGTGCCAGCAGTCGCCGACAGGACTACGAGCAGTACTTC
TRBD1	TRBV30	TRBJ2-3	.	CAWSQSGGVRTDTQYF	TGTGCCTGGAGTCAGTCAGGGGGCGTGAGGACAGATACGCAGTATTTT
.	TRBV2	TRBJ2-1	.	CASTAPRYNEQFF	TGTGCCAGCACAGCGCCCCGCTACAATGAGCAGTTCTTC
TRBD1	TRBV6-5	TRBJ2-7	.	CASSTRTGPGEQYF	TGTGCCAGCAGTACACGGACAGGCCCCGGCGAGCAGTACTTC
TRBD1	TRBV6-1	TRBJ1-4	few	CASSHGTELFF	TGTGCCAGCAGCCACGGGACAGAACTGTTTTTT
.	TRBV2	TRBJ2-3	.	CASSESSSADTQYF	TGTGCCAGCAGTGAATCTAGCTCTGCAGATACGCAGTATTTT
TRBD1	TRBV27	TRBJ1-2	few	CASSLRGGQGVRYGYTF	TGTGCCAGCAGTTTAAGAGGGGGCCAGGGGGTTCGCTATGGCTACACCTTC